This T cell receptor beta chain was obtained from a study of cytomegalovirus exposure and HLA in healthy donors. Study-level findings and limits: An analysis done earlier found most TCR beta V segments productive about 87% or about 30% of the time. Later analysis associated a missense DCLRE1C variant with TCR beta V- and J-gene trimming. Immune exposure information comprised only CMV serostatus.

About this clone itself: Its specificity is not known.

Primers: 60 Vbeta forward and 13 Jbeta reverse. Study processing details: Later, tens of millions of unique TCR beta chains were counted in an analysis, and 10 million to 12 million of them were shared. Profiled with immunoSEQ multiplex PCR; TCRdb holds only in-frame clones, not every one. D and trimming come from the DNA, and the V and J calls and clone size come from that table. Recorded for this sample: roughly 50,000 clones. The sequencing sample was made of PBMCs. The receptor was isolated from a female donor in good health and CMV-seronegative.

The CDR3 spells CASSWGLPPDTQYF. CDR3 sequence (DNA): TGTGCCAGCAGTTGGGGACTCCCCCCAGATACGCAGTATTTT. The chain links TRBV27 to TRBJ2-3, with D perhaps matching TRBD2 (6 bases). Per the germline V gene, CDR1 is MNHEY and CDR2 is SMNVEV (reference sequence). Trimming pared 4 bases from V and 4 bases from J, leaving 12 bases between. The CDR3 covers 14 residues.